These 31 T cell receptor beta chains were sequenced from one sample in a study of T cell responses to AZD1222 COVID-19 vaccine. Repertoires were generated with immunoSEQ multiplex PCR, while TCRdb's copy carries only in-frame clones and drops some. The sample has 150,000 or so clones, 92% seen once. Sequences were derived from peripheral blood, sampled on day 0 of AZD1222 vaccination. The receptors come from an adult in good health.

The chain has TRBV7-2 and TRBJ1-3; the D is unclear. The CDR3 covers 15 residues. Trimming removed 4 bases at V and 0 bases at J, with 10 bases between. Germline-derived CDR1 and CDR2 are SGHTA and FQGNSA. Here the CDR3 reads CASSSQIVSGNTIYF. CDR3 DNA sequence: TGTGCCAGCAGCTCGCAGATCGTCTCTGGAAACACCATATATTTT.

This clone was recorded once. The rearrangement uses TRBV19 and TRBJ2-3, with D tentatively TRBD1 (6 bases). The V and J ends lost 11 bases and 2 bases respectively, with 20 bases between them. This CDR3 has 15 amino acids. Germline lookup yields CDR1 LNHDA and CDR2 SQIVND (reference sequence). The CDR3 DNA reads TGTGCCGCACTAAGGGGGTCATCCACCACAGATACGCAGTATTTT. Its translation is CAALRGSSTTDTQYF.

This CDR3 is CASSQDGTGLNTEAFF. The CDR3 nucleotides are TGTGCCAGCAGCCAAGATGGTACAGGGCTGAACACTGAAGCTTTCTTT. The chain is built from TRBV4-2 and TRBJ1-1, with a possible D match to TRBD1 (6 bases). Germline assignment: CDR1 LGHNA and CDR2 YNFKEQ. V was pared by 0 bases and J by 0 bases, with 11 bases between. The CDR3 runs 16 residues.

The chain carries TRBV18 and TRBJ1-1; D not resolved. Trimming pared 6 bases from V and 9 bases from J, leaving 17 bases between. The germline gives CDR1 KGHSH, CDR2 LQKENI. CDR3 length equals 13 residues. The CDR3 sequence is CASSLWEKNQAFF. The DNA of the CDR3 is TGTGCCAGCTCCCTATGGGAGAAAAATCAAGCTTTCTTT.

V usage is TRBV9 and J usage is TRBJ1-2; D is possibly TRBD1 (6 bases). Trimming stripped 0 bases from V and 1 base from J, with 13 bases between. The CDR3 loop spans 16 amino acids. Germline CDR1 is SGDLS and CDR2 is YYNGEE. CDR3 sequence (DNA): TGTGCCAGCAGCGTAGAGGGACACGGAGTTAACTATGGCTACACCTTC. Its translation: CASSVEGHGVNYGYTF.

V and J are TRBV15 and TRBJ2-1, with D unclear. The CDR3 is made up of 15 amino acids. Trimming pared 2 bases from V and 1 base from J, leaving 9 bases between. Germline V gene data show CDR1 as LNHNV and CDR2 as YYDKDF (reference sequence). The CDR3 reads CATSRWRQSYNEQFF. DNA for the CDR3: TGTGCCACCAGCAGATGGCGCCAGTCCTACAATGAGCAGTTCTTC.

The V call is TRBV6-5, the J call TRBJ2-7; 10 positions agree with TRBD1. Trimming took 7 bases from V and 3 from J; bases not matched to a gene: 6. This CDR3 is built from 14 residues. The germline V gene has CDR1 MNHEY and CDR2 SVGAGI. The CDR3 loop reads CASTRTGGLYEQYF. The CDR3 nucleotides read TGTGCCAGCACTCGGACAGGGGGTCTCTACGAGCAGTACTTC.

This clone was recorded once. This chain joins TRBV5-6 and TRBJ1-2; tentative D call: TRBD1 (5 bases). Per the germline V gene, CDR1 is SGHDT and CDR2 is YYEEEE. The CDR3 length is 14 residues. Trimming stripped 1 base from V and 4 bases from J, with 11 bases between. Here the CDR3 reads CASSLYAGLYGYTF. DNA of the CDR3: TGTGCCAGCAGCTTGTATGCAGGGCTCTATGGCTACACCTTC. The variable domain in full, completed from reference TRBV5-6 and TRBJ1-2, reads DAGVTQSPTHLIKTRGQQVTLRCSPKSGHDTVSWYQQALGQGPQFIFQYYEEEERQRGNFPDRFSGHQFPNYSSELNVNALLLGDSALYLCASSLYAGLYGYTFGSGTRLTVV.

The chain is built from TRBV9 and TRBJ2-7; 9 bases are shared with TRBD1. Germline assignment: CDR1 SGDLS and CDR2 YYNGEE. V lost 3 bases, J lost 2 bases, and 21 bases stayed unmatched. This CDR3 spans 20 amino acids. The CDR3 DNA is TGTGCCAGCAGCGCACCTTTATTCGGGACAGGGTGGTTAATTCCCTACGAGCAGTACTTC. Encoded protein: CASSAPLFGTGWLIPYEQYF. Using reference TRBV9 and TRBJ2-7 for the parts outside the CDR3, the full variable domain is DSGVTQTPKHLITATGQRVTLRCSPRSGDLSVYWYQQSLDQGLQFLIQYYNGEERAKGNILERFSAQQFPDLHSELNLSSLELGDSALYFCASSAPLFGTGWLIPYEQYFGPGTRLTVT.

This clone showed up just once. The rearrangement joins TRBV12-5 to TRBJ2-2; D remains unclear. This CDR3 is built from 11 residues. V gave up 5 bases and J gave up 8 bases, with 6 bases separating them. CDR1 LGHNT and CDR2 FRNRAP come from the germline V gene. The CDR3 nucleotides read TGTGCTAGTGGTGGGGTTGGGGAGCTGTTTTTT. Residues: CASGGVGELFF.

The V call is TRBV6-1, the J call TRBJ2-1; 9 nucleotides agree with TRBD1. Per germline, CDR1 MNHNS and CDR2 SASEGT. V was pared by 0 bases and J by 3 bases, with 3 bases of the junction left unmatched. The CDR3 is 16 residues long. Written as DNA, the CDR3 is TGTGCCAGCAGTGAAGCTGACAGGGGGGTCTACAATGAGCAGTTCTTC. It specifies CASSEADRGVYNEQFF.

The J gene is TRBJ1-5, the V gene TRBV6-4, with D perhaps matching TRBD1 (5 bases). The V gene lost 8 bases and the J gene lost 2 bases, with 19 bases spanning the gap. The CDR3 is 16 residues long. Germline-derived CDR1 and CDR2 are MRHNA and SNTAGT. CDR3 amino acids: CASLSIGTRGNQPQHF. CDR3 nucleotides: TGTGCCAGCCTTTCGATCGGGACTCGTGGCAATCAGCCCCAGCATTTT.

The chain employs TRBV29-1 and TRBJ1-2; 7 bases fit TRBD1. The V segment lost 3 bases and the J segment 8 bases; nucleotides outside the gene matches: 12. The CDR3 sequence is 14 residues long. The germline V gene has CDR1 SQVTM and CDR2 ANQGSEA. This CDR3 is CSVDTDRRLGGYTF. The CDR3 nucleotides read TGCAGCGTTGACACGGACAGGCGGTTGGGGGGCTACACCTTC.

J is TRBJ2-1 and V is TRBV5-4; 7 positions match TRBD2. CDR1 is SGHNT and CDR2 is YYREEE in the germline V gene (reference sequence). The CDR3 is 13 residues long. Unmatched junction bases numbered 3, after V lost 5 bases and J lost 4 bases. CDR3 sequence: CASSGGGYNEQFF. In DNA, the CDR3 is TGTGCCAGCAGTGGCGGGGGTTACAATGAGCAGTTCTTC.

This clone was detected once. The chain employs TRBV27 and TRBJ1-2; D gene unclear. Germline CDR1 reads MNHEY; CDR2 reads SMNVEV (reference sequence). V lost 4 bases to trimming and J lost 6 bases, with 21 bases between them. The CDR3 covers 16 residues. Here the CDR3 reads CASSSPSQRAHDGYTF. The CDR3 DNA follows: TGTGCCAGCAGTTCCCCCTCCCAACGTGCACATGATGGCTACACCTTC.

This rearrangement joins TRBV5-1 to TRBJ2-2; no clear D gene. The CDR3 has 14 residues. CDR1 is SGHRS, CDR2 YFSETQ, per germline. The germline V and J ends were trimmed by 4 bases and 6 bases, with 13 bases remaining between them. CDR3 nucleotides: TGCGCCAGCAGCCAACTTGGCGACGCCGGGGAGCTGTTTTTT. The encoded protein is CASSQLGDAGELFF.

This clone was observed a single time. This chain uses TRBV30 with TRBJ2-7; D tentatively reads TRBD1 or TRBD2 (5 bases each). V was shortened by 5 bases and J by 2 bases, with 22 bases between the two germline ends. The length of the CDR3 is 16 residues. The germline V gene encodes CDR1 GTSNPN and CDR2 SVGIG (reference sequence). CDR3 region: CAWRITGRQFPYEQYF. The CDR3 nucleotides read TGTGCCTGGCGAATCACGGGACGTCAATTCCCCTACGAGCAGTACTTC. Using reference TRBV30 and TRBJ2-7 for the parts outside the CDR3, the full variable domain is SQTIHQWPATLVQPVGSPLSLECTVEGTSNPNLYWYRQAAGRGLQLLFYSVGIGQISSEVPQNLSASRPQDRQFILSSKKLLLSDSGFYLCAWRITGRQFPYEQYFGPGTRLTVT.

The V gene is TRBV6-5, the J gene TRBJ1-1; 7 nucleotides match TRBD1. Germline lookup yields CDR1 MNHEY and CDR2 SVGAGI. J lost 0 bases, V lost 6 bases, and 7 bases had no gene match. The CDR3 runs to 15 residues. The CDR3 region is CASRAPTGMNTEAFF. The CDR3 nucleotides are TGTGCCAGCAGGGCACCGACAGGGATGAACACTGAAGCTTTCTTT.

The chain carries TRBV7-9 and TRBJ1-6; TRBD1 agrees at 9 bases. V lost 6 bases to trimming and J lost 8 bases; unmatched junction nucleotides: 2. This CDR3 comprises 13 residues. The germline gives CDR1 SEHNR, CDR2 FQNEAQ (reference sequence). The CDR3 loop is CASRWTGDSPLHF. In nucleotides, the CDR3 is TGTGCCAGCAGGTGGACAGGGGATTCACCCCTCCACTTT.

A word on this clone: The limits of the CDR3 on the DNA are not certain, so only TCRdb's listed CDR3 is given. The chain couples TRBV7-2 to TRBJ2-2. The V gene's germline CDR1 is SGHTA and CDR2 FQGNSA. The CDR3 region is 16 residues in length, termini included. The CDR3 sequence is CASKVPFGAVTGELFF.

This clone was picked up one time. This rearrangement joins TRBV6-5 to TRBJ1-6, with D unclear. The germline V gene encodes CDR1 MNHEY and CDR2 SVGAGI. The length of the CDR3 is 11 residues. Trimming left V 4 bases short and J 12 bases short, with 7 bases between. The CDR3 DNA reads as TGTGCCAGCAGTTCCGAGGGACCCCTCCACTTT. It encodes CASSSEGPLHF.

V usage is TRBV28 and J usage is TRBJ2-7; D remains unclear. The CDR3 has 17 residues. Trimming removed 5 bases at V and 2 bases at J, with 22 bases between. Germline V gives CDR1 MDHEN, CDR2 SYDVKM. CDR3 loop: CASSLKVAAPHTYEQYF. The DNA of the CDR3 is TGTGCCAGCAGTCTAAAGGTTGCGGCCCCACATACCTACGAGCAGTACTTC.

The rearrangement joins TRBV7-9 to TRBJ2-1; D perhaps matches TRBD2 (7 bases). The CDR3 totals 15 residues. Germline CDR1 and CDR2: SEHNR and FQNEAQ (reference sequence). Trimming stripped 4 bases from V and 5 bases from J, with 15 bases between. CDR3 sequence: CASSSFGGTHNEQFF. DNA of the CDR3: TGTGCCAGCAGCTCCTTCGGGGGGACACACAATGAGCAGTTCTTC.

This clone was counted a single time. The CDR3 is CASSPVPSGANVLTF. CDR3 nucleotide sequence: TGTGCCAGCAGCCCTGTCCCCTCTGGGGCCAACGTCCTGACTTTC. The rearrangement uses TRBV5-5 and TRBJ2-6; D gene uncertain. The CDR3 covers 15 residues. Deletions cut 4 bases from V and 0 bases from J, with 8 bases between. Germline-derived CDR1 and CDR2 are SGHKS and YYEKEE (reference sequence). Drawing the rest from reference TRBV5-5 and TRBJ2-6, the complete variable domain is DAGVTQSPTHLIKTRGQQVTLRCSPISGHKSVSWYQQVLGQGPQFIFQYYEKEERGRGNFPDRFSARQFPNYSSELNVNALLLGDSALYLCASSPVPSGANVLTFGAGSRLTVL.

The CDR3 region is CASSQPRQGKAYGYTF. The DNA for the CDR3 is TGCGCCAGCAGCCAACCCCGACAGGGAAAAGCCTATGGCTACACCTTC. The chain links TRBV4-1 to TRBJ1-2, with 7 bases identical to TRBD1. Trimming took 2 bases from V and 4 from J; bases not matched to a gene: 10. The CDR3 runs to 16 residues. The germline V gene encodes CDR1 MGHRA and CDR2 YSYEKL.

The chain employs TRBV5-1 and TRBJ2-1, with TRBD1 identical over 9 bases. The V and J ends lost 7 bases and 6 bases, in that order; junction bases with no gene match: 17. The CDR3 has 17 amino acids. The germline CDR1 and CDR2 sequences are SGHRS and YFSETQ. CDR3 in amino acids: CASRRFITGGVPNEQFF. CDR3 sequence (DNA): TGCGCCAGCCGCCGATTCATTACAGGGGGCGTCCCCAATGAGCAGTTCTTC.

The chain couples TRBV28 to TRBJ2-7; 7 nucleotides line up with TRBD2. CDR1 and CDR2 from the germline V gene are MDHEN and SYDVKM. CDR3 size: 14 residues. The V segment lost 5 bases and the J segment 0 bases; nucleotides outside the gene matches: 4. The CDR3 DNA reads TGTGCCAGCAGTGGGGGGGTGAGCTCCTACGAGCAGTACTTC. This gives the protein CASSGGVSSYEQYF.

The V gene is TRBV10-3, the J gene TRBJ1-1, with unresolved D. This CDR3 comprises 13 residues. V gave up 3 bases and J gave up 3 bases, with 8 bases separating them. Germline CDR1 ENHRY, CDR2 SYGVKD. The CDR3 coding sequence is TGTGCCATCAGTGATGGTGGGTACACTGAAGCTTTCTTT. Translation: CAISDGGYTEAFF.

CDR3 in DNA: TGCGCCAGCAGGCCCACTAGCGGGGTCGTCACCGGGGAGCTGTTTTTT. Translating it yields CASRPTSGVVTGELFF. The rearrangement joins TRBV5-1 to TRBJ2-2; 10 positions agree with TRBD2. The J segment lost 4 bases and the V segment lost 5 bases, leaving 8 bases of the junction unmatched. The CDR3 runs to 16 residues. CDR1 is SGHRS, CDR2 YFSETQ, per germline.

V and J are TRBV19 and TRBJ2-7; 7 bases fit TRBD1. The CDR3 length is 15 residues. Trimming at V came to 4 bases and at J to 0 bases, leaving 6 bases not matched to a gene. Germline V gene sequence: CDR1 LNHDA, CDR2 SQIVND (reference sequence). The CDR3 bases are TGTGCCAGTAGTACGACAGGGCCACGCTCCTACGAGCAGTACTTC. It translates to CASSTTGPRSYEQYF. The complete variable domain, with remaining parts taken from reference TRBV19 and TRBJ2-7, reads DGGITQSPKYLFRKEGQNVTLSCEQNLNHDAMYWYRQDPGQGLRLIYYSQIVNDFQKGDIAEGYSVSREKKESFPLTVTSAQKNPTAFYLCASSTTGPRSYEQYFGPGTRLTVT.

The rearrangement joins TRBV30 to TRBJ1-1, with D unclear. Trimming removed 4 bases from V and 5 bases from J, with 8 bases in between. Germline V gene data show CDR1 as GTSNPN and CDR2 as SVGIG (reference sequence). The CDR3 covers 11 residues. The CDR3 DNA is TGTGCCTGGAACCTGGTAACTGAAGCTTTCTTT. It codes for CAWNLVTEAFF.